This entry lists 4 T cell receptor beta chains sequenced from one sample in a study of shared clonotypes between healthy human individuals. Data came from immunoSEQ multiplex PCR; TCRdb stores just in-frame clones and leaves some out. Of around 1,100,000 clones in the sample, 77% are singletons; the top ten hold approximately 0.9%. Material for sequencing was memory CD4+ T cells from PBMCs. Regarding subset: CD45RA-negative fraction. The receptors here all came from a man aged 18-30 years in good health. Some clones in this sample may be carry-over from other donors' samples.

This clone was seen at least ten times. This rearrangement joins TRBV7-7 to TRBJ2-5; unclear D gene. The CDR3 length is 15 residues. Deletions cut 2 bases from V and 5 bases from J, with 15 bases between. The germline CDR1 and CDR2 sequences are SSHAT and FNYEAQ (reference sequence). The DNA for the CDR3 is TGTGCCAGCAGCTTAACGGACCTTAATCGGGAGACCCAGTACTTC. Its translation: CASSLTDLNRETQYF.

CDR3 bases: TGTGCCAGCAGTTACGAATCGGAGACCCAGTACTTC. It codes for CASSYESETQYF. The chain has TRBV6-6 and TRBJ2-5; D unclear. V lost 2 bases and J 5 bases, leaving 6 bases between the germline ends. Looked up from germline, CDR1 is MNHNY and CDR2 is SVGAGI (reference sequence). The CDR3 covers 12 residues.

V usage is TRBV10-3 and J usage is TRBJ2-1; 10 bases are a match to TRBD1. The CDR3 length is 14 residues. Losses at the gene ends were 6 bases for V and 8 bases for J; bases not matched to a gene: 7. Per the germline V gene, CDR1 is ENHRY and CDR2 is SYGVKD. The CDR3 protein is CAIRPGQGRDEQFF. The DNA for the CDR3 is TGTGCCATCAGACCGGGACAGGGGCGGGATGAGCAGTTCTTC.

The chain carries TRBV4-1 and TRBJ2-5; 15 nucleotides agree with TRBD2. This CDR3 is built from 16 residues. The ends lost 0 bases at V and 7 bases at J; junction bases unmatched: 3. Germline-derived CDR1 and CDR2 are MGHRA and YSYEKL. The CDR3 loop reads CASSQEGGLAGGTQYF. The DNA for the CDR3 is TGCGCCAGCAGCCAAGAGGGGGGACTAGCGGGAGGGACCCAGTACTTC.